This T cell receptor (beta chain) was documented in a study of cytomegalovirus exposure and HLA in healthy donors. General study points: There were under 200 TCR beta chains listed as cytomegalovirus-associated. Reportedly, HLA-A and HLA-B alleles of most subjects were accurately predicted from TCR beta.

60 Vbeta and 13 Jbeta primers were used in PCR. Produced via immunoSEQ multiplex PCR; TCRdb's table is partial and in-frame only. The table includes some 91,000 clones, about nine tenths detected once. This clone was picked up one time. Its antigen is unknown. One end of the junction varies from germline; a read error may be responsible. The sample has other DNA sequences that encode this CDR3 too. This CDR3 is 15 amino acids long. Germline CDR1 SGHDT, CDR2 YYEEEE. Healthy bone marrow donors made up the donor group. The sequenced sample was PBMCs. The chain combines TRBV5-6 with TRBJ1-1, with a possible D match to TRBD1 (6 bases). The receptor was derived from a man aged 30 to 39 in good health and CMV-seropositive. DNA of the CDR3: TGTGCCAGCAGCCCCACAGGGCTCGTGAACACCGAAGCTTTCTTT. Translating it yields CASSPTGLVNTEAFF. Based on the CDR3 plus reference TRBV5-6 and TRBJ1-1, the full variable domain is DAGVTQSPTHLIKTRGQQVTLRCSPKSGHDTVSWYQQALGQGPQFIFQYYEEEERQRGNFPDRFSGHQFPNYSSELNVNALLLGDSALYLCASSPTGLVNTEAFFGQGTRLTVV.